These 12 T cell receptor beta chains originate from one sample sequenced in a study of shared clonotypes between healthy human individuals. Libraries were prepared by immunoSEQ multiplex PCR; TCRdb keeps only in-frame clonotypes and omits some of them. The table lists approximately 470,000 clones, more than 65% of them singletons. The source material was PBMCs. These receptors were obtained from a woman in her forties in good health. Some clones in this sample may be carry-over from other donors' samples.

Regarding this clone: A read error is the likely source, as a far larger clone sits one nucleotide away. This chain uses TRBV4-2 with TRBJ1-1; D possibly corresponds to TRBD1 (6 bases). Trimming left V 1 base short and J 2 bases short, with 14 bases between. Per germline, CDR1 LGHNA and CDR2 YNFKEQ. The CDR3 length is 16 residues. The CDR3 DNA sequence: TGTGCCAGCAGCCAAGGGGACACTCACAACAACACTGAAGCTTTCTTT. It specifies CASSQGDTHNNTEAFF.

The gene calls are TRBV5-4 and TRBJ1-1; D is ambiguous. The V end was cut by 1 base, the J end by 6 bases, with 10 bases between. The germline V gene has CDR1 SGHNT and CDR2 YYREEE (reference sequence). This CDR3 region has 13 residues. CDR3 nucleotides: TGTGCCAGCAGCTTGTCTTCTAGCGCTGAAGCTTTCTTT. Its protein product is CASSLSSSAEAFF.

This sequence joins TRBV27 and TRBJ2-1, with TRBD2 identical over 7 bases. Germline V lookup: CDR1 MNHEY, CDR2 SMNVEV (reference sequence). This CDR3 contains 17 residues. Germline trimming cut 3 bases from V and 0 bases from J; bases unmatched to any gene: 8. The CDR3 coding sequence is TGTGCCAGCAGTTTTGCTAGCGGAGGATACTCCTACAATGAGCAGTTCTTC. It codes for CASSFASGGYSYNEQFF.

The chain couples TRBV5-6 to TRBJ2-3; D is unresolved. The CDR3 contains 13 residues. The germline CDR1 and CDR2 sequences are SGHDT and YYEEEE. Trimming shortened V by 2 bases and J by 0 bases, and 4 bases separated the two germline ends. The CDR3 is CASSFYSTDTQYF. CDR3 coding DNA: TGTGCCAGCAGCTTCTATAGCACAGATACGCAGTATTTT.

In its sample, this clone was seen once. V usage is TRBV4-3 and J usage is TRBJ1-2; D is possibly TRBD1 (5 bases). Trimming took off 3 bases at V and 4 bases at J, with 12 bases between the two ends. The CDR3 spans 14 residues. Germline CDR1 LGHNA, CDR2 YSLEER. The CDR3 here is CASSQADTSYGYTF. CDR3 DNA sequence: TGCGCCAGCAGCCAGGCGGACACCTCCTATGGCTACACCTTC.

Only a few counts were recorded for this clone. V is TRBV5-1 and J is TRBJ1-1; 7 bases match TRBD1. V shed 8 bases, J shed 0 bases, and the junction held 13 bases outside the gene matches. CDR1 and CDR2 from the germline V gene are SGHRS and YFSETQ. The CDR3 is made up of 16 amino acids. This CDR3 is CASQTGTDVMNTEAFF. CDR3 bases: TGCGCCAGTCAAACCGGGACAGACGTTATGAACACTGAAGCTTTCTTT.

For this clone: With a far larger clone one base away, a read error is the likely cause. The V call is TRBV5-6, the J call TRBJ2-6; D is undetermined. The CDR3 contains 15 residues. The germline V gene has CDR1 SGHDT and CDR2 YYEEEE. CDR3 in amino acids: CTSSLGRSGANVLTF. CDR3 in DNA: TGTACCAGCAGCTTGGGCAGATCTGGGGCCAACGTCCTGACTTTC. Drawing the rest from reference TRBV5-6 and TRBJ2-6, the complete variable domain is DAGVTQSPTHLIKTRGQQVTLRCSPKSGHDTVSWYQQALGQGPQFIFQYYEEEERQRGNFPDRFSGHQFPNYSSELNVNALLLGDSALYLCTSSLGRSGANVLTFGAGSRLTVL.

The chain is built from TRBV11-2 and TRBJ2-7; 11 positions match TRBD2. The CDR3 runs to 16 residues. J was trimmed by 5 bases and V by 5 bases; bases with no gene match: 11. Germline V gene sequence: CDR1 SGHAT, CDR2 FQNNGV. The chain's CDR3 is CASSRLAGPGGHEQYF. The CDR3 region has the DNA TGTGCCAGCAGCCGACTAGCGGGACCCGGGGGGCACGAGCAGTACTTC.

V usage is TRBV5-1 and J usage is TRBJ2-1; 7 bases line up with TRBD2. Per germline, CDR1 SGHRS and CDR2 YFSETQ. The junction had 17 bases not matched to a gene; V was cut back by 0 bases and J by 5 bases. CDR3 length: 19 amino acids. The DNA of the CDR3 is TGCGCCAGCAGCTTGGCCTTGCGGGGACCCGGACTAGAAGACAATGAGCAGTTCTTC. Translated: CASSLALRGPGLEDNEQFF.

Only one count was recorded for this clone. The chain employs TRBV28 and TRBJ1-3; no clear D. The germline CDR1 and CDR2 sequences are MDHEN and SYDVKM. The CDR3 runs 15 residues. Trimming cost V 2 bases and J 0 bases, with 8 bases left between them. The CDR3, as DNA: TGTGCCAGCAGTTTAGCGAGTTACTCTGGAAACACCATATATTTT. Encoded protein: CASSLASYSGNTIYF.

This rearrangement joins TRBV2 to TRBJ1-4, with D uncertain. Germline V gene lookup returns CDR1 SNHLY and CDR2 FYNNEI. The germline V and J ends were trimmed by 7 bases and 5 bases, with 5 bases remaining between them. The CDR3 totals 11 residues. This CDR3 is CASTLNEKLFF. In nucleotides, the CDR3 is TGTGCCAGCACCCTAAATGAAAAACTGTTTTTT.

The chain links TRBV29-1 to TRBJ2-3; 7 nucleotides line up with TRBD1. Germline values: CDR1 SQVTM, CDR2 ANQGSEA. V gave up 4 bases and J gave up 2 bases; unmatched junction bases: 3. The CDR3 spans 13 residues. Here the CDR3 DNA reads TGCAGCGTTGGACAGGGCCCCACAGATACGCAGTATTTT. As protein: CSVGQGPTDTQYF.